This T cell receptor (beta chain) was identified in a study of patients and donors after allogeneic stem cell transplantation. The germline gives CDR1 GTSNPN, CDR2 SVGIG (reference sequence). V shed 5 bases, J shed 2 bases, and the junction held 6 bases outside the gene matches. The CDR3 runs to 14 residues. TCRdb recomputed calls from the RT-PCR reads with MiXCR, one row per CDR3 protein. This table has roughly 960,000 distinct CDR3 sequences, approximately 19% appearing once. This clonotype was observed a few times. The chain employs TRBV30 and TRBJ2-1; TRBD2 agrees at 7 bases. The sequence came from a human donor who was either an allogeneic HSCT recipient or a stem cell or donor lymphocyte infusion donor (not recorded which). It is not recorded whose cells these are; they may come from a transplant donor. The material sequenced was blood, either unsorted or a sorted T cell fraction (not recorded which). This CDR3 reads CAWVWEGPYNEQFF. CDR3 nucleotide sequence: TGTGCCTGGGTATGGGAGGGCCCCTACAATGAGCAGTTCTTC.